The next 29 T cell receptor beta chains were all read from a single sample in a study of shared clonotypes between healthy human individuals. Generated by immunoSEQ multiplex PCR, the TCRdb table keeps only in-frame clones and is missing some. The sample yields 2 million to 3 million clones, 80% to 95% seen once. Sequencing used naive CD4+ T cells from PBMCs. Subset: CD45RA+ positively selected. The receptors were sampled from a man aged 18 to 35 in good health. Some clones in this sample may be carry-over from other donors' samples.

This sequence joins TRBV21-1 and TRBJ1-2; the listed D gene, TRBD1, was not tested against the DNA. TRBV21-1 corresponds to a pseudogene. This CDR3 has 15 amino acids. The CDR3 region is CASSKSEGTDSGYTF. CDR3 sequence (DNA): TGTGCCAGCAGCAAATCAGAAGGGACAGACTCTGGCTACACCTTC.

This rearrangement joins TRBV5-6 to TRBJ1-1; no clear D. This CDR3 has 15 residues. Per germline, CDR1 SGHDT and CDR2 YYEEEE. V dropped 0 bases and J dropped 0 bases, with 9 bases sitting between them. CDR3 protein: CASSLGPRMNTEAFF. The CDR3 nucleotides are TGTGCCAGCAGCTTGGGGCCGCGTATGAACACTGAAGCTTTCTTT.

On this clone: This same CDR3 is encoded by further DNA sequences in the sample. The chain recombines TRBV19 with TRBJ2-3; no definite D call. There are 14 residues in the CDR3. The V and J ends lost 7 bases and 2 bases respectively, with 13 bases between them. Germline V gene data show CDR1 as LNHDA and CDR2 as SQIVND (reference sequence). CDR3: CASTPGGSTDTQYF. In DNA form, the CDR3 reads TGTGCCAGTACGCCGGGCGGTTCCACAGATACGCAGTATTTT.

The chain has TRBV11-2 and TRBJ2-7; D is perhaps TRBD2 (6 bases). The germline CDR1 and CDR2 sequences are SGHAT and FQNNGV. This CDR3 has 17 residues. The ends were cut back, 4 bases at V and 6 bases at J, with 25 bases in the middle. CDR3 sequence reads: CASSYTSDEAGFFEQYF. The CDR3, as DNA: TGTGCCAGCAGCTACACATCGGATGAGGCGGGGTTTTTCGAGCAGTACTTC.

J is TRBJ2-5 and V is TRBV2; D not resolved. Per the germline V gene, CDR1 is SNHLY and CDR2 is FYNNEI. Trimming removed 3 bases at V and 0 bases at J, with 14 bases between. The CDR3 spans 16 residues. The CDR3, as DNA: TGTGCCAGCAGTGACTCGGCTGCTCCGTACCAAGAGACCCAGTACTTC. Protein sequence: CASSDSAAPYQETQYF.

The gene calls are TRBV6-5 and TRBJ2-1; D call uncertain. V lost 1 base and J lost 8, with 15 bases in between. The CDR3 has 15 residues. Germline V gene sequence: CDR1 MNHEY, CDR2 SVGAGI. The CDR3 DNA sequence: TGTGCCAGCAGTTACTTTGGGATACTGGTCCATGAGCAGTTCTTC. Amino acids: CASSYFGILVHEQFF.

The chain carries TRBV18 and TRBJ2-3; maybe TRBD2 (5 bases). V was trimmed by 2 bases and J by 4 bases, leaving 19 bases between them. Per germline, CDR1 KGHSH and CDR2 LQKENI. The CDR3 loop spans 17 amino acids. CDR3 bases: TGTGCCAGCTCACCAGTCGCGTCGAGCGGCGCCGCAGATACGCAGTATTTT. The encoded protein is CASSPVASSGAADTQYF.

The V gene is TRBV27, the J gene TRBJ2-1; 9 positions agree with TRBD2. Germline-derived CDR1 and CDR2 are MNHEY and SMNVEV (reference sequence). CDR3 size: 16 residues. Losses at the gene ends were 7 bases for V and 4 bases for J; bases not matched to a gene: 11. The CDR3 DNA is TGTGCCAGCATTTATACTGCGGGAGGGAAGTACAATGAGCAGTTCTTC. Its translation is CASIYTAGGKYNEQFF.

V gene TRBV7-2 combines with J gene TRBJ1-1; no clear D. This CDR3 region has 13 residues. Germline CDR1 SGHTA, CDR2 FQGNSA. V was cut by 1 base and J by 7 bases, with 10 bases left in between. The CDR3 sequence: CASSLVGPVEAFF. The CDR3 DNA is TGTGCCAGCAGCTTAGTTGGGCCAGTTGAAGCTTTCTTT.

V is TRBV30 and J is TRBJ2-7; D remains ambiguous. Germline V CDR1 and CDR2: GTSNPN, SVGIG (reference sequence). The CDR3 has 14 amino acids. Trimming cost V 4 bases and J 0 bases, with 13 bases left between them. CDR3 nucleotide sequence: TGTGCCTGGAAACTCAGACTGAGCTCCTACGAGCAGTACTTC. This codes for CAWKLRLSSYEQYF.

A remark on this clone: The sample carries other DNA sequences with the same CDR3. V gene TRBV6-5 combines with J gene TRBJ2-7; no clear D gene. The germline V and J ends were trimmed by 0 bases and 1 base, with 4 bases remaining between them. Germline assignment: CDR1 MNHEY and CDR2 SVGAGI. This CDR3 spans 13 amino acids. The DNA of the CDR3 is TGTGCCAGCAGTTACTCGGGATCCTACGAGCAGTACTTC. It encodes CASSYSGSYEQYF.

To note about this clone: Germline and junction disagree at one end, which may indicate a read error. The same CDR3 can be traced to other DNA sequences in this sample. This rearrangement joins TRBV18 to TRBJ1-1; D remains unclear. This CDR3 contains 16 residues. Germline V lookup: CDR1 KGHSH, CDR2 LQKENI. The CDR3 loop is CASSPYQETPNTEAFF. As DNA, the CDR3 is TGTGCCAGCTCACCGTACCAGGAAACTCCGAACACTGAGGCTTTCTTT.

The V and J genes are TRBV14 and TRBJ2-7; D gene unclear. In germline, CDR1 is SGHDN, CDR2 FVKESK. Trimming took off 0 bases at V and 0 bases at J, with 6 bases between the two ends. The CDR3 extends over 14 amino acids. Here the CDR3 DNA reads TGTGCCAGCAGCCAAGATGGATTCTCCTACGAGCAGTACTTC. It encodes CASSQDGFSYEQYF. Variable domain in full (rest from reference TRBV14 and TRBJ2-7): EAGVTQFPSHSVIEKGQTVTLRCDPISGHDNLYWYRRVMGKEIKFLLHFVKESKQDESGMPNNRFLAERTGGTYSTLKVQPAELEDSGVYFCASSQDGFSYEQYFGPGTRLTVT.

The chain employs TRBV7-8 and TRBJ2-3; D gene uncertain. Trimming took 5 bases from V and 2 from J, leaving 5 bases between them. The CDR3 is made up of 12 amino acids. In germline, CDR1 is SGHVS, CDR2 FQNEAQ. Here the CDR3 DNA reads TGTGCCAGCAGCCCCCACACAGATACGCAGTATTTT. This sequence encodes CASSPHTDTQYF.

The rearrangement uses TRBV6-1 and TRBJ1-5, with D unresolved. Germline V lookup: CDR1 MNHNS, CDR2 SASEGT. The V and J ends lost 3 bases and 6 bases respectively, with 21 bases between them. The CDR3 is made up of 17 amino acids. The CDR3 here is CASSETLVGVMSQPQHF. Written as DNA, the CDR3 is TGTGCCAGCAGTGAGACACTTGTTGGGGTTATGAGTCAGCCCCAGCATTTT.

The chain has TRBV7-2 and TRBJ2-7; D is ambiguous. CDR3 length: 14 residues. The germline V and J ends were trimmed by 8 bases and 1 base, with 15 bases remaining between them. From germline, CDR1 is SGHTA and CDR2 FQGNSA. This chain's CDR3 is CASANELLSYEQYF. The CDR3 region has the DNA TGTGCCAGCGCCAATGAACTTCTGTCCTACGAGCAGTACTTC.

This rearrangement joins TRBV11-3 to TRBJ2-1; D gene uncertain. V shed 5 bases and J shed 3 bases, with 11 bases lying between them. The V gene's germline CDR1 is SGHNT and CDR2 YENEEA. This CDR3 is built from 14 residues. The chain's CDR3 is CASSRGGDYNEQFF. As DNA, the CDR3 is TGTGCCAGCAGCCGAGGTGGGGACTACAATGAGCAGTTCTTC.

V usage is TRBV2 and J usage is TRBJ1-5, with a weak D call TRBD1 (5 bases). Trimming stripped 3 bases from V and 0 bases from J, with 12 bases between. The V gene's germline CDR1 is SNHLY and CDR2 FYNNEI. The CDR3 runs 16 residues. For the CDR3, the DNA is TGTGCCAGCAGTGATCAAGCGGGGCCTAGCAATCAGCCCCAGCATTTT. As protein: CASSDQAGPSNQPQHF.

In its sample, this clone was seen once. The chain links TRBV7-2 to TRBJ2-5; D ambiguous. The CDR3 sequence is 12 residues long. Germline loops: CDR1 SGHTA, CDR2 FQGNSA. Trimming pared 3 bases from V and 5 bases from J, leaving 7 bases between. This chain's CDR3 is CASSFLYETQYF. The CDR3 DNA is TGTGCCAGCAGCTTCCTCTATGAGACCCAGTACTTC.

This chain connects TRBV29-1 to TRBJ2-5; no reliable D call. The CDR3 runs 13 residues. The V and J ends lost 7 bases and 0 bases respectively, with 12 bases between them. Germline loops: CDR1 SQVTM, CDR2 ANQGSEA. CDR3 protein: CSAYVRYQETQYF. CDR3 DNA sequence: TGCAGCGCCTACGTGCGGTACCAAGAGACCCAGTACTTC.

The chain is built from TRBV29-1 and TRBJ2-3; D remains ambiguous. CDR3 length: 14 amino acids. Trimming pared 3 bases from V and 1 base from J, leaving 11 bases between. Germline assignment: CDR1 SQVTM and CDR2 ANQGSEA. The CDR3 DNA reads TGCAGCGTTGATTATTCTCTCGGCACAGATACGCAGTATTTT. This codes for CSVDYSLGTDTQYF.

The chain recombines TRBV4-3 with TRBJ2-7; D is unclear. Per germline, CDR1 LGHNA and CDR2 YSLEER. The CDR3 contains 14 residues. V was cut by 4 bases and J by 0 bases, with 10 bases left in between. DNA for the CDR3: TGCGCCAGCAGCCCAAGTGCCAGCTCCTACGAGCAGTACTTC. Protein: CASSPSASSYEQYF.

This chain connects TRBV7-9 to TRBJ1-5; D remains ambiguous. V lost 5 bases and J lost 7, with 9 bases in between. Germline CDR1 and CDR2: SEHNR and FQNEAQ (reference sequence). The CDR3 totals 12 residues. The CDR3 nucleotides read TGTGCCAGCAGCGAAGGGTCGCAGCCCCAGCATTTT. This codes for CASSEGSQPQHF.

This rearrangement joins TRBV5-1 to TRBJ1-1, with a possible D match to TRBD1 (6 bases). This CDR3 has 14 amino acids. The V end was cut by 2 bases, the J end by 1 base, with 9 bases between. Looked up from germline, CDR1 is SGHRS and CDR2 is YFSETQ. DNA of the CDR3: TGCGCCAGCAGCTTTGGGACACAGAACACTGAAGCTTTCTTT. Translation: CASSFGTQNTEAFF. Variable domain in full (rest from reference TRBV5-1 and TRBJ1-1): KAGVTQTPRYLIKTRGQQVTLSCSPISGHRSVSWYQQTPGQGLQFLFEYFSETQRNKGNFPGRFSGRQFSNSRSEMNVSTLELGDSALYLCASSFGTQNTEAFFGQGTRLTVV.

Worth noting for this clone: The identical CDR3 is also encoded by other nucleotide sequences in the sample. This chain uses TRBV9 with TRBJ2-2; TRBD2 might be the D (6 bases). This CDR3 has 14 residues. Looked up from germline, CDR1 is SGDLS and CDR2 is YYNGEE. With 2 bases removed from V and 2 bases from J, the gap between germline ends came to 7 bases. The CDR3 here is CASSVSGNTGELFF. The CDR3 bases are TGTGCCAGCAGCGTTAGCGGAAACACCGGGGAGCTGTTTTTT.

The chain's CDR3 is CAISPRDGDNEKLFF. Here the CDR3 DNA reads TGTGCCATCAGCCCCCGGGACGGAGATAATGAAAAACTGTTTTTT. The chain combines TRBV10-3 with TRBJ1-4, with D tentatively TRBD1 (5 bases). The CDR3 totals 15 residues. Germline values: CDR1 ENHRY, CDR2 SYGVKD. The V end lost 6 bases, the J end lost 4 bases, and 15 bases lay between the germline ends.

The V and J genes are TRBV28 and TRBJ1-2; TRBD1 aligns across 8 bases. J lost 4 bases, V lost 6 bases, and 13 bases had no gene match. From germline, CDR1 is MDHEN and CDR2 SYDVKM. CDR3 length: 16 amino acids. The CDR3 DNA follows: TGTGCCAGCAGGGGACAGGATTCCACTGCCTCCTATGGCTACACCTTC. Encoded protein: CASRGQDSTASYGYTF.

The genes are TRBV9 and TRBJ1-2; D possibly corresponds to TRBD1 (6 bases). Germline V gives CDR1 SGDLS, CDR2 YYNGEE. The CDR3 is made up of 12 amino acids. The ends were cut back, 3 bases at V and 5 bases at J, with 8 bases in the middle. CDR3 residues: CASSEGEYGYTF. For the CDR3, the DNA is TGTGCCAGCAGCGAGGGGGAGTATGGCTACACCTTC.

The chain has TRBV19 and TRBJ1-2; D is unclear. V was shortened by 9 bases and J by 0 bases, with 20 bases between the two germline ends. CDR1 is LNHDA, CDR2 SQIVND, per germline (reference sequence). CDR3 length: 16 amino acids. The DNA of the CDR3 is TGTGCCAGCTCGGGGAACCTCGTAACTCCTAACTATGGCTACACCTTC. Translating it yields CASSGNLVTPNYGYTF.